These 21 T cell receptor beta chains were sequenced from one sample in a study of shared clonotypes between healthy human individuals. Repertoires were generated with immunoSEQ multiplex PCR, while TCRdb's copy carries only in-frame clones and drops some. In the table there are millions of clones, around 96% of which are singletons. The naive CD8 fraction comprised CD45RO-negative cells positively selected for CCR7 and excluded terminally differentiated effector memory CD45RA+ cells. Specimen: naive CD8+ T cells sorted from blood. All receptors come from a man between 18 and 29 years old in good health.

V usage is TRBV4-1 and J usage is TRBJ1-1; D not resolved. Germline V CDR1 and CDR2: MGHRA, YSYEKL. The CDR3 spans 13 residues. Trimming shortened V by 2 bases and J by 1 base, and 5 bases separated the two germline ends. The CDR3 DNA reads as TGCGCCAGCAGCCAATTTGGGAACACTGAAGCTTTCTTT. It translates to CASSQFGNTEAFF.

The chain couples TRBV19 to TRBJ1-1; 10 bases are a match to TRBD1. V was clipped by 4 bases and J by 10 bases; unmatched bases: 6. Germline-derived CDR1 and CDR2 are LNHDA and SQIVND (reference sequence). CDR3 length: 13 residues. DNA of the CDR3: TGTGCCAGTAGTACCCCGGACAGGGGGGGAGCTTTCTTT. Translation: CASSTPDRGGAFF.

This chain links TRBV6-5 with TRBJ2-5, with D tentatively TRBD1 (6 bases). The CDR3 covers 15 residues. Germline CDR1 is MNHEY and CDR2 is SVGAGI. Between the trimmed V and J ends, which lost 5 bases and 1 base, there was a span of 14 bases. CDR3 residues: CASSRTLGAQETQYF. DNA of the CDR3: TGTGCCAGCAGTAGGACACTGGGGGCCCAAGAGACCCAGTACTTC.

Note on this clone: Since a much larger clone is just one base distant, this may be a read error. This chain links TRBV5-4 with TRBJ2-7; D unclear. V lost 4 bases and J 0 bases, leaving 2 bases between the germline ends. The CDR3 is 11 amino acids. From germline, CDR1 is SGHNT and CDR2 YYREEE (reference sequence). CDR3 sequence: CASSASYEQYF. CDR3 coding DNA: TGTGCCAGCAGCGCCTCCTACGAGCAGTACTTC. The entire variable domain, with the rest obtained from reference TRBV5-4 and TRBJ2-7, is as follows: ETGVTQSPTHLIKTRGQQVTLRCSSQSGHNTVSWYQQALGQGPQFIFQYYREEENGRGNFPPRFSGLQFPNYSSELNVNALELDDSALYLCASSASYEQYFGPGTRLTVT.

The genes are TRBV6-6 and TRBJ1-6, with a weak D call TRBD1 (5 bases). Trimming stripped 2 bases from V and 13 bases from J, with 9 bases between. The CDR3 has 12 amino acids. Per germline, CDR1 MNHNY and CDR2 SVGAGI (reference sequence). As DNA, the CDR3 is TGTGCCAGCAGTTACGAAAGACAGCCCCTCCACTTT. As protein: CASSYERQPLHF.

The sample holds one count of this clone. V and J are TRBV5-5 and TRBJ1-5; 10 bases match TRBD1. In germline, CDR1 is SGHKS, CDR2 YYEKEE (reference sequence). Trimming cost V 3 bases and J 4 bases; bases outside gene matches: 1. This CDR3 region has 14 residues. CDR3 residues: CASSSGQGNQPQHF. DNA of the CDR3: TGTGCCAGCAGCTCGGGACAGGGGAATCAGCCCCAGCATTTT.

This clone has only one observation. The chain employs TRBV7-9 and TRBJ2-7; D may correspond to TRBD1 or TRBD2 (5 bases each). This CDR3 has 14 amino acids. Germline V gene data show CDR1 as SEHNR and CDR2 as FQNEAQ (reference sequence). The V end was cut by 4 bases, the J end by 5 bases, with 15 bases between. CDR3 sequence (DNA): TGTGCCAGCAGCTCCCACCGGGACGCTAACGAGCAGTACTTC. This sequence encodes CASSSHRDANEQYF.

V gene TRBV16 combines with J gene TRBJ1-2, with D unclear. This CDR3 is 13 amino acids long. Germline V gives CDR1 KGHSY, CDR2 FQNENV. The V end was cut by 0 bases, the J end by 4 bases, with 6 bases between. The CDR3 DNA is TGTGCCAGCAGCCAATCACCCACCTATGGCTACACCTTC. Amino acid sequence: CASSQSPTYGYTF.

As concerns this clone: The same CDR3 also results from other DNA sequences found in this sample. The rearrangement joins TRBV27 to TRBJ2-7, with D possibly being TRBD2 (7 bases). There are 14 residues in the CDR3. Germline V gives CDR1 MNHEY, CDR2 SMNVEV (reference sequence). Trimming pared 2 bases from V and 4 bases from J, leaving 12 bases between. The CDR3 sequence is CASSLGGALYEQYF. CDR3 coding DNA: TGTGCCAGCAGTTTAGGGGGGGCTTTGTACGAGCAGTACTTC.

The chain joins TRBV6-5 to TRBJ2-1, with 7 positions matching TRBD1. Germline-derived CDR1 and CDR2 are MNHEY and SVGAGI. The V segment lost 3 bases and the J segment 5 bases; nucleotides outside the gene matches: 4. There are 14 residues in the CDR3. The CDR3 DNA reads TGTGCCAGCAGTTATGGGACAGACCACAATGAGCAGTTCTTC. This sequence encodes CASSYGTDHNEQFF.

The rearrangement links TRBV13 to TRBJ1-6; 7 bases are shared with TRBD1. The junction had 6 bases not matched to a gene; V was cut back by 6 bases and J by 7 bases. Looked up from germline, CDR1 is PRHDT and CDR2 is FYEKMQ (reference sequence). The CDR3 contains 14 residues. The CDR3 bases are TGTGCCAGCAGTCCAGGGGGGGAGAATTCACCCCTCCACTTT. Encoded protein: CASSPGGENSPLHF. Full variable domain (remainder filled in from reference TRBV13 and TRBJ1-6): AAGVIQSPRHLIKEKRETATLKCYPIPRHDTVYWYQQGPGQDPQFLISFYEKMQSDKGSIPDRFSAQQFSDYHSELNMSSLELGDSALYFCASSPGGENSPLHFGNGTRLTVT.

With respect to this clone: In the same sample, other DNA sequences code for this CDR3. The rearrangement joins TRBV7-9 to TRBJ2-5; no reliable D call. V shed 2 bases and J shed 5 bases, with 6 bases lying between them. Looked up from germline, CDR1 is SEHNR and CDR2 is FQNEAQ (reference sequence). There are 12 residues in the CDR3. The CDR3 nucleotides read TGTGCCAGCAGCTTATCGAGTGAGACCCAGTACTTC. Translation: CASSLSSETQYF.

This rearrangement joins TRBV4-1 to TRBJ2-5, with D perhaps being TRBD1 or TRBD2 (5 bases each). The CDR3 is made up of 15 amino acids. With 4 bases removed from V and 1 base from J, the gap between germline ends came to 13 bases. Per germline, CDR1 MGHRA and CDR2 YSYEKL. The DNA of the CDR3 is TGCGCCAGCAGCCTCCGACAGACTACCCAAGAGACCCAGTACTTC. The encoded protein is CASSLRQTTQETQYF.

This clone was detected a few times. CDR3 sequence reads: CASSWLTGTGAKNIQYF. CDR3 nucleotides: TGTGCCAGCAGCTGGCTGACCGGGACAGGGGCCAAAAACATTCAGTACTTC. The chain employs TRBV5-4 and TRBJ2-4; 9 bases align to TRBD1. Germline CDR1 reads SGHNT; CDR2 reads YYREEE (reference sequence). The J segment lost 1 base and the V segment lost 3 bases, leaving 8 bases of the junction unmatched. The CDR3 length is 17 residues.

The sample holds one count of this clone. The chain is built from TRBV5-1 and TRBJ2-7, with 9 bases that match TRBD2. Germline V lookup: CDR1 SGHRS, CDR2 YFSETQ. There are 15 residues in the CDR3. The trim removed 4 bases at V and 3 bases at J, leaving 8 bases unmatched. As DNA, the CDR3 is TGCGCCAGCAGCCTAATAGCGGGAGACGACTACGAGCAGTACTTC. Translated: CASSLIAGDDYEQYF.

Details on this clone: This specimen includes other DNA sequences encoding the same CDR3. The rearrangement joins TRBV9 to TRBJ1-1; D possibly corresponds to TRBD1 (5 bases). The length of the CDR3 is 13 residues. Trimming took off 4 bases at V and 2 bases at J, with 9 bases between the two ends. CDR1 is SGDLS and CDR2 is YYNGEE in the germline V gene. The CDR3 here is CASSLDTNTEAFF. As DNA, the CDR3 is TGTGCCAGCAGCCTGGACACTAACACTGAAGCTTTCTTT.

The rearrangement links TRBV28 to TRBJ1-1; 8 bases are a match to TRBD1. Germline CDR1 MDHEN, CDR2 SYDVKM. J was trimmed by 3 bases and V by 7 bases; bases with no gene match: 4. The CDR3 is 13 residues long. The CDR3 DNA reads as TGTGCCAGCAACAACAGGGGGTACACTGAAGCTTTCTTT. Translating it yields CASNNRGYTEAFF. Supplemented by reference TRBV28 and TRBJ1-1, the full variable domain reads DVKVTQSSRYLVKRTGEKVFLECVQDMDHENMFWYRQDPGLGLRLIYFSYDVKMKEKGDIPEGYSVSREKKERFSLILESASTNQTSMYLCASNNRGYTEAFFGQGTRLTVV.

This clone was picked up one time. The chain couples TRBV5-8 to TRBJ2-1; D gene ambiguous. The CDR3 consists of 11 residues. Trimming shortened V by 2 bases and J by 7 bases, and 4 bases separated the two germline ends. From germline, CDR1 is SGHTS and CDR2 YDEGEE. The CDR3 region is CASSLTNEQFF. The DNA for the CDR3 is TGTGCCAGCAGCTTAACGAATGAGCAGTTCTTC.

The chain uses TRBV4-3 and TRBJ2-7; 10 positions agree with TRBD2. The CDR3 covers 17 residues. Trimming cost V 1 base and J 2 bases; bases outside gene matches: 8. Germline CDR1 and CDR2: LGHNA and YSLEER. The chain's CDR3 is CASSQAIGGLATYEQYF. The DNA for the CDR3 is TGCGCCAGCAGCCAAGCCATAGGGGGACTAGCGACCTACGAGCAGTACTTC.

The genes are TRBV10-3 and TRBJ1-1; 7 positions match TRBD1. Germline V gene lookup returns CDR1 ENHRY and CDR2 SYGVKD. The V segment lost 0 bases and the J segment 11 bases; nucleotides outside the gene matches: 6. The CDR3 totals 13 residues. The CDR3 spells CAISESDRVPAFF. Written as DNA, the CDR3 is TGTGCCATCAGTGAGTCAGACAGGGTGCCTGCTTTCTTT.

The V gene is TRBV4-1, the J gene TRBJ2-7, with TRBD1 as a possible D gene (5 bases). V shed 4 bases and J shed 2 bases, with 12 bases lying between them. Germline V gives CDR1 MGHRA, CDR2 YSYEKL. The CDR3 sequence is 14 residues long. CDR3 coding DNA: TGCGCCAGCAGCCGGTCAGGGATCCCCTACGAGCAGTACTTC. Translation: CASSRSGIPYEQYF.